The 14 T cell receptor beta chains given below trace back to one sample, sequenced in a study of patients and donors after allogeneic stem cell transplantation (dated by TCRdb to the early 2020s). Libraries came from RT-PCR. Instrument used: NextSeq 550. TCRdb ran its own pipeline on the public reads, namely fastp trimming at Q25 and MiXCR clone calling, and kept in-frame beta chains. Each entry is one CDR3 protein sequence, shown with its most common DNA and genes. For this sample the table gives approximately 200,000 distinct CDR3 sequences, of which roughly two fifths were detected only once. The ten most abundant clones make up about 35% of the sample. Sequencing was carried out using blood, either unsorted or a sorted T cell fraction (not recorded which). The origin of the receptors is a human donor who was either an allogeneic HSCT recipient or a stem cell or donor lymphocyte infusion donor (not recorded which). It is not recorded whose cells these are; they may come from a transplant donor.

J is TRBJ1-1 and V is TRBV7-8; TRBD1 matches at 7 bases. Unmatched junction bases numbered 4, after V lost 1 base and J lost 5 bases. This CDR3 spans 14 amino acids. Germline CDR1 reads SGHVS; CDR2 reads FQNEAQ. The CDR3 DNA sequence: TGTGCCAGCAGCTTAGAACTACAGGGGACTGAAGCTTTCTTT. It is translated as CASSLELQGTEAFF.

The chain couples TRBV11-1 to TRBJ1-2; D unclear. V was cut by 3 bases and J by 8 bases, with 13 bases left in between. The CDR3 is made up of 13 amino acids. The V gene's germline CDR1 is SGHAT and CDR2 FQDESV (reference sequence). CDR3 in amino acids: CASSFINMEGYTF. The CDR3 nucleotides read TGTGCCAGCAGCTTTATCAACATGGAGGGCTACACCTTC.

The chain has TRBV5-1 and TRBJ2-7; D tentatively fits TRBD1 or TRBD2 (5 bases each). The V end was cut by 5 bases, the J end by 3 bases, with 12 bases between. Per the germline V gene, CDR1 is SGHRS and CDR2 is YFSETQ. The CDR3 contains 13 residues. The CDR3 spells CASSRDLRYEQYF. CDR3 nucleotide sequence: TGCGCCAGCAGTCGGGACCTTCGCTACGAGCAGTACTTC.

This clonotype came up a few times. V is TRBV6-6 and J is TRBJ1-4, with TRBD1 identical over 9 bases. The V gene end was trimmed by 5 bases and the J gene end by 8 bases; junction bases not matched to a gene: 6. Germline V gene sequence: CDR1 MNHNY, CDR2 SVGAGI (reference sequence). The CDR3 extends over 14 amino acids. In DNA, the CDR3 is TGTGCCAGCAGTACCTCCGGACAGGGGGAAAAACTGTTTTTT. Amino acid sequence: CASSTSGQGEKLFF.

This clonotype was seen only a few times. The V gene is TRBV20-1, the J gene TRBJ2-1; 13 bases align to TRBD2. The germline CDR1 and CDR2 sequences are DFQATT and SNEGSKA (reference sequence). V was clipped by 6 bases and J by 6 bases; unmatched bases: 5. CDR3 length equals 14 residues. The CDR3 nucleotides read TGCAGTGCCGTGGGGACTAGCGGGATCAATGAGCAGTTCTTC. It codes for CSAVGTSGINEQFF.

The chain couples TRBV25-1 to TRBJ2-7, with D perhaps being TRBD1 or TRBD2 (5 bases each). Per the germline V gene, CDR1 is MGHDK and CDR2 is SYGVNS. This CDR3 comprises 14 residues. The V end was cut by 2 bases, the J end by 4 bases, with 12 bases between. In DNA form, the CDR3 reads TGTGCCAGCAGTGAAGAGGGGCGCTTATACGAGCAGTACTTC. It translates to CASSEEGRLYEQYF.

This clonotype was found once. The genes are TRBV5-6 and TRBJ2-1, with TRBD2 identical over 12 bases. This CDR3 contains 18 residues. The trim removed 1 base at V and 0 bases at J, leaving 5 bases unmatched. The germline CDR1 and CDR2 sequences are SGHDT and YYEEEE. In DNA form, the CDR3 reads TGTGCCAGCAGCTTGATGGGGACTAGCGGGCCCTCCTACAATGAGCAGTTCTTC. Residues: CASSLMGTSGPSYNEQFF. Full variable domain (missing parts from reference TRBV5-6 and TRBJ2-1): DAGVTQSPTHLIKTRGQQVTLRCSPKSGHDTVSWYQQALGQGPQFIFQYYEEEERQRGNFPDRFSGHQFPNYSSELNVNALLLGDSALYLCASSLMGTSGPSYNEQFFGPGTRLTVL.

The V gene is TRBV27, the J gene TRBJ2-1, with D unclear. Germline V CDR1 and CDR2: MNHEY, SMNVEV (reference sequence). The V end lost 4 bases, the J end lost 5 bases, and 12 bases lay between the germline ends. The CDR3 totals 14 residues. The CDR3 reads CASSYGGPDNEQFF. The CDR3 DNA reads TGTGCCAGCAGTTACGGTGGGCCGGACAATGAGCAGTTCTTC.

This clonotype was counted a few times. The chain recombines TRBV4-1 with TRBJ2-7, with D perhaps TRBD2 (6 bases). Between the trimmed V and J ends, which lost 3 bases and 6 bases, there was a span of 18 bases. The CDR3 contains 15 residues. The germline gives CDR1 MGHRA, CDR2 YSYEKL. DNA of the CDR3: TGCGCCAGCAGCCAGGAGGGGACTGATCCCCTCGAGCAGTACTTC. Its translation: CASSQEGTDPLEQYF.

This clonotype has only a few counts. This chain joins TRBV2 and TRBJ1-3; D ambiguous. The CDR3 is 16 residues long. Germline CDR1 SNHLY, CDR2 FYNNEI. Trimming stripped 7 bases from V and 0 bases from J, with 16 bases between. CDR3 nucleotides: TGTGCCAGCACCGAAGGGCCAGGCTACTCTGGAAACACCATATATTTT. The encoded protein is CASTEGPGYSGNTIYF.

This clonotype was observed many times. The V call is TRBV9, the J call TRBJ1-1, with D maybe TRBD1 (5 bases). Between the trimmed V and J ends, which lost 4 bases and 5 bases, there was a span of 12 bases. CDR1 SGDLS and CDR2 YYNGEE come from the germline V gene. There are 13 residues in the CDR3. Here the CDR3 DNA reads TGTGCCAGCAGCCCTGGGGGGTGGACTGAAGCTTTCTTT. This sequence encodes CASSPGGWTEAFF.

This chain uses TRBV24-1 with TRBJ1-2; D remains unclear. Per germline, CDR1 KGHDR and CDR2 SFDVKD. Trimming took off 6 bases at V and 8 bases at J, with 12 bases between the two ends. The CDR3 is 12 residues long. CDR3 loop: CATSTPGKGYTF. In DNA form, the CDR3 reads TGTGCCACCAGTACCCCCGGGAAAGGCTACACCTTC.

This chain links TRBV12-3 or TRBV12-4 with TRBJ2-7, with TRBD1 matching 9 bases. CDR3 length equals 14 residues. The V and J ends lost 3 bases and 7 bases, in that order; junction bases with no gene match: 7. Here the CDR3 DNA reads TGTGCCAGCAGTTTGAATACAGGGGGCGCGGAGCAGTACTTC. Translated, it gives CASSLNTGGAEQYF.

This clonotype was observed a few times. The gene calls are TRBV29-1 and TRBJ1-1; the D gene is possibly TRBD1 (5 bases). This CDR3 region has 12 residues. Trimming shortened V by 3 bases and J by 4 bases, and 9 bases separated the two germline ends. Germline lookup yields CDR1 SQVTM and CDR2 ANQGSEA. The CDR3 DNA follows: TGCAGCGTTGATCCTGGGGGCACTGAAGCTTTCTTT. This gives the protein CSVDPGGTEAFF. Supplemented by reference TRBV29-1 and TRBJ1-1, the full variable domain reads SAVISQKPSRDICQRGTSLTIQCQVDSQVTMMFWYRQQPGQSLTLIATANQGSEATYESGFVIDKFPISRPNLTFSTLTVSNMSPEDSSIYLCSVDPGGTEAFFGQGTRLTVV.